This T cell receptor beta chain was documented in a study of T cell clusters in autoimmune cytopenias. Study at large: TRB sequencing had a median about 52,000 reads and under 2,500 distinct clonotypes per sample.

CDR3 length: 18 amino acids. Germline lookup yields CDR1 MNHEY and CDR2 SVGEGT. One tube held mixed TRB-A and TRB-B primer pools for touch-down PCR. Reanalyzing the multiplex PCR reads, TCRdb keeps one entry per CDR3 protein, without DNA. The clone table shows about 6,200 distinct CDR3 sequences, with the ten largest holding around 5%. By frequency, this clonotype registers medium-sized. Each sample's input was approximately 270 ng genomic DNA, 35,000 to 40,000 genome equivalents. Sequencing was carried out using peripheral blood. The chain links TRBV6-2 or TRBV6-3 to TRBJ2-1; lacking DNA, the TRBD2 call made by TCRdb goes unchecked. The TCR originated in a human donor with an autoimmune cytopenia or autoimmune hepatitis (not recorded which). This chain's CDR3 is CASSYPRGLAGGADEQFF.